The clone carrying this T cell receptor (beta chain) occurred many times. Its specificity is not known. V was cut by 1 base and J by 3 bases, with 16 bases left in between. The CDR3 totals 16 residues. Germline loops: CDR1 LNHDA, CDR2 SQIVND (reference sequence). Individual cDNA molecules were tagged with unique molecular identifiers. One entry per CDR3 protein results from TCRdb running MiXCR on the 5' RACE reads. This table holds some 66,000 distinct CDR3 sequences, approximately 9.1% found once. The data are from a study of early T cells in non-severe SARS-CoV-2 infection. Study-level background: RNA in bulk from unsorted whole blood was sequenced, and chains were unpaired. Study-wide points: Matches to VDJdb favored anti-spike CD8 responses and missed private and CD4 specificities.

What was sequenced was whole blood. The chain couples TRBV19 to TRBJ2-7; a weak D match, TRBD1 (6 bases). The TCR originated in an adult who was a healthcare worker with PCR-confirmed SARS-CoV-2 infection or an uninfected control (not recorded which). CDR3 sequence (DNA): TGTGCCAGTAGTATAGGGTGGACAGCAAAAAGCTACGAGCAGTACTTC. This gives the protein CASSIGWTAKSYEQYF.